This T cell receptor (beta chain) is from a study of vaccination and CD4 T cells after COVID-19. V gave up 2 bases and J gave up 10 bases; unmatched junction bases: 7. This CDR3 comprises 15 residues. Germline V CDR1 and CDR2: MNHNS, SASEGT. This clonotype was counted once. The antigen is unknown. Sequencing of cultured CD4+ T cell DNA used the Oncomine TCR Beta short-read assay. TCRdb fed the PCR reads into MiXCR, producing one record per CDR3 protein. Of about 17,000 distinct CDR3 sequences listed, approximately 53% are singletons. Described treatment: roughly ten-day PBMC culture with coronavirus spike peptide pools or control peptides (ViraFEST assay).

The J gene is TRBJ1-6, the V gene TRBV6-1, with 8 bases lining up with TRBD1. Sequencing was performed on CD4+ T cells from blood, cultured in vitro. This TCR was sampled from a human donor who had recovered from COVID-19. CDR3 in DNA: TGTGCCAGCAGTGAACTTCCAGGGGGCTACTCACCCCTCCACTTT. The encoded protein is CASSELPGGYSPLHF.